This T cell receptor beta chain was sequenced during a study of blood T cell repertoires in COVID-19. Per the germline V gene, CDR1 is KGHDR and CDR2 is SFDVKD. The V and J ends lost 12 bases and 3 bases, in that order; junction bases with no gene match: 5. The CDR3 sequence is 12 residues long. In the authors' methods: Reference gene primer amplification gave estimated nucleated cell counts. Generated by immunoSEQ multiplex PCR, the TCRdb table keeps only in-frame clones and is missing some. The V and J calls and the clone size are those of that table, but D and trimming were determined from the DNA. The table includes around 130,000 clones, around 83% detected once. Participants were aged about 18 to 100 years, lived in some 23 US areas, and enrolled virtually. This clone came up a few times.

Sequences were obtained from PBMCs or T cells enriched from blood (not recorded which). The chain combines TRBV24-1 with TRBJ1-2; 8 nucleotides align to TRBD1. The TCR sequence derives from a man aged 25-45 years who had recovered from COVID-19. The CDR3 is CASLQGDYGYTF. CDR3 sequence (DNA): TGTGCCTCGTTACAGGGGGACTATGGCTACACCTTC.